This T cell receptor (beta chain) was captured by sequencing in a study of T cells in Graves' hyperthyroidism and ophthalmopathy. Study observations and caveats: Separation of ophthalmopathy from stable hyperthyroidism was achieved by a 13 V-J model. Most expanded thyroid clonotypes above 0.001 recurred in blood.

This clonotype was found once. As yet, its antigen is unknown. The source material, RNA transcripts, was used to amplify TCR beta CDR3 regions. An initial round of RT-PCR targeting the TCR CDR3 relied on the HTBI primer set. One entry per CDR3 protein results from TCRdb running MiXCR on the multiplex PCR reads. The sample yields a few hundred thousand distinct CDR3 sequences, more than 45% seen once. The patients, who ranged from 18 to 65 in age, presented with newly diagnosed hyperthyroidism lasting under 2 months. Investigators excluded patients with uncontrolled infection, other autoimmune disease, pregnancy or lactation. The source of this sequence is a woman between 18 and 29 years old with Graves' hyperthyroidism. What was sequenced was peripheral blood or thyroid tissue (not recorded which).

This CDR3 reads CASSGTGTSGRMGYTF. CDR3 nucleotides: TGTGCCAGCAGCGGAACCGGGACTAGCGGGAGAATGGGCTACACCTTC. The chain links TRBV7-8 to TRBJ1-2, with D perhaps matching TRBD1 (5 bases). Trimming took off 5 bases at V and 8 bases at J, with 24 bases between the two ends. The germline V gene encodes CDR1 SGHVS and CDR2 FQNEAQ. The CDR3 loop spans 16 amino acids.